This is a list of T cell receptor beta chains from one sample in a study of human T cells and chemical hapten exposure. TCRdb processed the reads anew with MiXCR; each CDR3 protein has one entry. The sample has roughly 120,000 distinct CDR3 sequences, approximately 9.3% seen once. The sample consisted of whole blood. The receptors originated from a human donor in good health. Some clones in this sample may be carry-over from other donors' samples. Both conserved end residues are part of each CDR3. Each record gives: D gene, clone size, J gene, V gene, CDR3 protein, CDR3 DNA. A D gene is named only where the DNA matches it firmly. Not every row has a clone size; where given, it reads once, few, many or a size class.

TRBD1,few,TRBJ2-2,TRBV5-1,CASSLGGTAHTGELFF,TGCGCCAGCAGCTTGGGGGGGACAGCCCACACCGGGGAGCTGTTTTTT
NA,many,TRBJ1-1,TRBV29-1,CSVEGGTAEAFF,TGCAGCGTTGAAGGAGGTACTGCGGAAGCTTTCTTT
NA,few,TRBJ1-6,TRBV7-2,CASSPGSSYNSPLHF,TGTGCCAGCAGCCCGGGCAGCTCCTATAATTCACCCCTCCACTTT
NA,few,TRBJ1-6,TRBV28,CASSPNSEGFDSPLHF,TGTGCCAGCAGCCCCAATTCCGAAGGTTTTGATTCACCCCTCCACTTT
TRBD1,NA,TRBJ2-7,TRBV12-3/TRBV12-4,CASSFSTGGREQYF,TGTGCCAGCAGTTTCTCGACAGGGGGCAGGGAGCAGTACTTC
NA,many,TRBJ1-5,TRBV7-8,CASSLGPGTQPQHF,TGTGCCAGCAGCTTAGGGCCGGGCACTCAGCCCCAGCATTTT
NA,few,TRBJ2-1,TRBV6-2/TRBV6-3,CATTAPAAYNEQFF,TGTGCCACCACAGCACCAGCGGCCTACAATGAGCAGTTCTTC
NA,many,TRBJ1-2,TRBV27,CASSGGLRYGYTF,TGTGCCAGCTCGGGGGGGCTACGCTATGGCTACACCTTC
NA,NA,TRBJ2-1,TRBV4-1,CASSHVRDSYNEQFF,TGCGCCAGCAGCCACGTGAGGGACTCCTACAATGAGCAGTTCTTC
NA,NA,TRBJ2-1,TRBV5-1,CASSPPSIEQFF,TGCGCCAGCAGTCCCCCGAGCATCGAGCAGTTCTTC
NA,few,TRBJ1-5,TRBV20-1,CSARVPNNQPQHF,TGCAGTGCTAGAGTTCCGAACAATCAGCCCCAGCATTTT
TRBD1,many,TRBJ2-5,TRBV14,CASSRDRDPQETQYF,TGTGCCAGCAGCCGAGACAGGGACCCCCAAGAGACCCAGTACTTC
NA,few,TRBJ1-6,TRBV5-1,CASSLGGARSNSPLHF,TGCGCCAGCAGCTTGGGAGGGGCCAGGTCCAATTCACCCCTCCACTTT
TRBD2,NA,TRBJ2-7,TRBV20-1,CSALEGSRGDYEQYF,TGCAGTGCATTAGAGGGGTCGCGGGGGGACTACGAGCAGTACTTC
NA,many,TRBJ1-2,TRBV20-1,CSARVAQFYGYTF,TGCAGTGCTAGAGTGGCACAGTTCTATGGCTACACCTTC
NA,NA,TRBJ2-1,TRBV29-1,CSSDPGPNGNEQFF,TGCAGCTCTGACCCGGGTCCCAACGGCAATGAGCAGTTCTTC
TRBD1,many,TRBJ1-1,TRBV11-2,CASSLPGQEREAFF,TGTGCCAGCAGCCTCCCGGGACAGGAACGTGAAGCTTTCTTT
TRBD1,NA,TRBJ2-2,TRBV12-3/TRBV12-4,CASSLTRGLTGELFF,TGTGCCAGCAGTTTAACCAGGGGGCTGACCGGGGAGCTGTTTTTT
TRBD1,many,TRBJ1-1,TRBV7-2,CASSRDRAAFF,TGTGCCAGCAGCCGGGACAGGGCAGCTTTCTTT
NA,many,TRBJ1-2,TRBV12-3/TRBV12-4,CASNPKGFSIYGYTF,TGTGCCAGCAACCCGAAGGGGTTTTCCATCTATGGCTACACCTTC
NA,many,TRBJ2-6,TRBV6-5,CASSFSGANVLTF,TGTGCCAGCAGTTTCTCTGGGGCCAACGTCCTGACTTTC
NA,NA,TRBJ2-1,TRBV12-3/TRBV12-4,CASTRTGNEQFF,TGTGCCAGCACCAGGACTGGGAATGAGCAGTTCTTC
NA,few,TRBJ2-6,TRBV2,CASWDGSGANVLTF,TGTGCCAGCTGGGACGGCTCTGGGGCCAACGTCCTGACTTTC
NA,many,TRBJ1-1,TRBV6-2/TRBV6-3,CASSLEGLTEAFF,TGTGCCAGCAGTCTTGAGGGGTTAACTGAAGCTTTCTTT
TRBD1,many,TRBJ2-5,TRBV5-5,CASSLGQGFQETQYF,TGTGCCAGCAGCTTGGGACAGGGTTTCCAAGAGACCCAGTACTTC
NA,many,TRBJ1-3,TRBV5-4,CASSFEPSKGNTIYF,TGTGCCAGCAGCTTTGAACCCAGCAAAGGAAACACCATATATTTT
NA,NA,TRBJ2-6,TRBV6-4,CASSGDGSSGANVLTF,TGTGCCAGCAGTGGGGACGGGAGCTCTGGGGCCAACGTCCTGACTTTC
TRBD1,NA,TRBJ2-1,TRBV20-1,CSARRSWARGAGGGNEQFF,TGCAGTGCTAGACGAAGTTGGGCCCGTGGGGCAGGGGGTGGGAATGAGCAGTTCTTC
NA,many,TRBJ1-1,TRBV29-1,CSVEPHGGRTEAFF,TGCAGCGTTGAGCCCCACGGGGGACGCACTGAAGCTTTCTTT
NA,few,TRBJ2-7,TRBV28,CASSHQGGSYEQYF,TGTGCCAGCAGTCACCAGGGGGGCTCCTACGAGCAGTACTTC
NA,NA,TRBJ2-1,TRBV11-1,CASSLAFGDLNEQFF,TGTGCCAGCAGCTTAGCGTTCGGAGACCTCAATGAGCAGTTCTTC
NA,NA,TRBJ1-2,TRBV4-3,CASSQENSPYGYTF,TGCGCCAGCAGCCAAGAGAACAGCCCCTATGGCTACACCTTC
NA,NA,TRBJ1-1,TRBV30,CAWRRRVGYNTEAFF,TGTGCCTGGAGGCGGCGGGTCGGGTATAACACTGAAGCTTTCTTT
NA,NA,TRBJ2-7,TRBV21-1,CASSKAPKSTHEQYF,TGTGCCAGCAGCAAAGCGCCCAAATCGACCCACGAGCAGTACTTC
NA,few,TRBJ2-3,TRBV23-1,CASSQGTPSTDTQYF,TGCGCCAGCAGTCAAGGGACACCGAGCACAGATACGCAGTATTTT
NA,NA,TRBJ2-1,TRBV9,CASSVVGDSYNEQFF,TGTGCCAGCAGCGTAGTGGGGGACTCCTACAATGAGCAGTTCTTC
NA,many,TRBJ2-6,TRBV7-2,CASTKGSGANVLTF,TGTGCCAGCACCAAAGGCTCTGGGGCCAACGTCCTGACTTTC
NA,many,TRBJ2-7,TRBV12-3/TRBV12-4,CASSLGRNEQYF,TGTGCCAGCAGTTTAGGTCGCAACGAGCAGTACTTC
TRBD1,few,TRBJ1-2,TRBV6-1,CASSQNGRGRGYGYTF,TGTGCCAGCAGTCAAAACGGCAGGGGGCGCGGCTATGGCTACACCTTC
NA,NA,TRBJ1-1,TRBV4-2,CASSQDVTGSTEAFF,TGTGCCAGCAGCCAAGATGTAACAGGGAGCACTGAAGCTTTCTTT
NA,few,TRBJ2-3,TRBV6-5,CASSYSPPPQGQDTQYF,TGTGCCAGCAGTTACTCTCCCCCCCCGCAGGGGCAAGATACGCAGTATTTT
NA,few,TRBJ1-2,TRBV27,CASSLGGAGYTF,TGTGCCAGCAGTTTAGGAGGGGCGGGGTACACCTTC
NA,many,TRBJ2-3,TRBV7-9,CASSSGLNTQYF,TGTGCCAGCAGCTCGGGACTGAATACGCAGTATTTT
TRBD2,NA,TRBJ2-7,TRBV7-2,CASSLTSGNYEQYF,TGTGCCAGCAGCTTGACTAGCGGAAATTACGAGCAGTACTTC
NA,many,TRBJ1-6,TRBV12-3/TRBV12-4,CASSLEGGAGNSPLHF,TGTGCCAGCAGTTTAGAAGGTGGGGCAGGAAATTCACCCCTCCACTTT
TRBD2,NA,TRBJ2-1,TRBV7-2,CASSPGTTNEQFF,TGTGCCAGCAGCCCCGGGACTACCAATGAGCAGTTCTTC
TRBD2,few,TRBJ2-5,TRBV3-1,CASSHGLAGGGGKTQYF,TGTGCCAGCAGCCACGGACTAGCGGGGGGAGGGGGAAAGACCCAGTACTTC
NA,few,TRBJ2-2,TRBV7-3,CASSLQGNTGELFF,TGTGCCAGCAGCTTACAGGGAAACACCGGGGAGCTGTTTTTT
TRBD2,few,TRBJ2-7,TRBV7-9,CASSRDGGEQYF,TGTGCCAGCAGCCGGGACGGGGGGGAGCAGTACTTC
NA,few,TRBJ2-1,TRBV14,CASSQDFEFGDEQFF,TGTGCCAGCAGCCAAGATTTCGAGTTCGGTGATGAGCAGTTCTTC